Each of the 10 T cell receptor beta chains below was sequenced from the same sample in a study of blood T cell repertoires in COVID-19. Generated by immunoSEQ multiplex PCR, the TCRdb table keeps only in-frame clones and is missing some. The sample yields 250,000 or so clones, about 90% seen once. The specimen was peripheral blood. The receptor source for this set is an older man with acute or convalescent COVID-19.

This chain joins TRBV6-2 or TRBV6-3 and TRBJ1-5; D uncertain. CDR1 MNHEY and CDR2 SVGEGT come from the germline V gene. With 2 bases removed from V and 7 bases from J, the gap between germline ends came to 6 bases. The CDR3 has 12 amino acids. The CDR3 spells CASSYALQPQHF. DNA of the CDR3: TGTGCCAGCAGTTACGCTCTACAGCCCCAGCATTTT.

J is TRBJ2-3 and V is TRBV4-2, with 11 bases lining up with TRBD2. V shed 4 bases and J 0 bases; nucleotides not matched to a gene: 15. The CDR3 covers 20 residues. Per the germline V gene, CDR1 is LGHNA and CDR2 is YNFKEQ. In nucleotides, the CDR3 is TGTGCCAGCAGCCGACTAGCGGGGAGAGGGGGGGCTGTAAGCACAGATACGCAGTATTTT. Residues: CASSRLAGRGGAVSTDTQYF.

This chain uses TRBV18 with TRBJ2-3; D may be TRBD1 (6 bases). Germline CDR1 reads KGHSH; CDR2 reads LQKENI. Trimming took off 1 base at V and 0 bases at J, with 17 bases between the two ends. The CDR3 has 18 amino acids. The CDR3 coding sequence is TGTGCCAGCTCACCACTCCCGGGACAATTGAGGAGCACAGATACGCAGTATTTT. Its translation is CASSPLPGQLRSTDTQYF.

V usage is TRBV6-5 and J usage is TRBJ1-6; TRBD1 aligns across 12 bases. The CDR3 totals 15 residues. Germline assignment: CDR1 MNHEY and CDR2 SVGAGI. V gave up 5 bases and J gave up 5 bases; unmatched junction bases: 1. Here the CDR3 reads CASSRDRGHNSPLHF. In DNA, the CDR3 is TGTGCCAGCAGTCGGGACAGGGGGCATAATTCACCCCTCCACTTT.

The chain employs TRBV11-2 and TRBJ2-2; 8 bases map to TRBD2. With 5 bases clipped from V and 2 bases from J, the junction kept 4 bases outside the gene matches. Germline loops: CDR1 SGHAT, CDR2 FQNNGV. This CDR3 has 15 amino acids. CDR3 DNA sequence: TGTGCCAGCAGCCCGGGGGGGGCTAACACCGGGGAGCTGTTTTTT. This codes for CASSPGGANTGELFF.

CDR3 DNA sequence: TGTGCCAGCGGAGATGAAAAACTGTTTTTT. Protein sequence: CASGDEKLFF. This chain links TRBV19 with TRBJ1-4; no clear D. CDR1 and CDR2 from the germline V gene are LNHDA and SQIVND (reference sequence). Trimming removed 9 bases at V and 6 bases at J, with 5 bases between. The CDR3 has 10 amino acids.

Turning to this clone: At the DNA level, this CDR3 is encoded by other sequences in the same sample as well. CDR3 bases: TGCGCCAGCAGCTTGGGGGCTAGCACAGATACGCAGTATTTT. Translation: CASSLGASTDTQYF. This chain connects TRBV5-1 to TRBJ2-3; unclear D gene. This CDR3 spans 14 amino acids. The germline V gene encodes CDR1 SGHRS and CDR2 YFSETQ. V was cut by 0 bases and J by 0 bases, with 5 bases left in between.

CDR3 nucleotides: TGTGCCAGCAGCGCGGGGGGACAGGGGGCGATAGATACGCAGTATTTT. Its translation is CASSAGGQGAIDTQYF. The chain couples TRBV9 to TRBJ2-3, with 12 bases matching TRBD1. CDR1 and CDR2 from the germline V gene are SGDLS and YYNGEE. The CDR3 sequence is 16 residues long. After removal of 3 bases from V and 5 bases from J, the junction contained 7 bases not matched to a gene.

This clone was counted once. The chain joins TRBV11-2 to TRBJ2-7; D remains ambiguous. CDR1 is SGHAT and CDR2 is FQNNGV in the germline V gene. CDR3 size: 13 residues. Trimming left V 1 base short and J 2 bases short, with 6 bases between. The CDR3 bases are TGTGCCAGCAGCTTAGGCCAGACCTACGAGCAGTACTTC. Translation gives CASSLGQTYEQYF.

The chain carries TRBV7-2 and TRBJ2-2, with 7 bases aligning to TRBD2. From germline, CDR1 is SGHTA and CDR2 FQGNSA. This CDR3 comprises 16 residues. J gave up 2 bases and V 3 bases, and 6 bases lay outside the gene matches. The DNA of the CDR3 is TGTGCCAGCAGCTTCGACGGGACTACCAACACCGGGGAGCTGTTTTTT. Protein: CASSFDGTTNTGELFF.